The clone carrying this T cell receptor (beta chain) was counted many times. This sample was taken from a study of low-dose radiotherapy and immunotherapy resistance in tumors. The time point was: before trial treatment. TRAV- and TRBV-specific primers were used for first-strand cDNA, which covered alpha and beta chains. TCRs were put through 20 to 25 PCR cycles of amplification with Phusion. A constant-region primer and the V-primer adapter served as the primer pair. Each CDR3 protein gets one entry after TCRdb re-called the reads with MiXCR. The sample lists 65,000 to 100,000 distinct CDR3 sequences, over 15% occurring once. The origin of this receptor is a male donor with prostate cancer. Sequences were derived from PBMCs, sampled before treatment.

CDR3 in DNA: TGTGCCAGCGAGAACGACAGTAACGATCAGCCCCAGCATTTT. Protein product: CASENDSNDQPQHF. The chain has TRBV18 and TRBJ1-5; TRBD1 is a possible D gene (5 bases). Germline V gives CDR1 KGHSH, CDR2 LQKENI. This CDR3 spans 14 amino acids. Trimming shortened V by 8 bases and J by 5 bases, and 16 bases separated the two germline ends.